This is a list of T cell receptor beta chains from one sample in a study of regulatory T cells in long-lasting Graves disease. In TCRdb, the multiplex PCR reads were re-called with MiXCR into one record per CDR3 protein. The repertoire includes 310,000 or so distinct CDR3 sequences, roughly a fifth of them detected once, and roughly 27% sits in the top ten. The source material was peripheral blood mononuclear cells (PBMCs), sampled when the disease was refractory, from a patient treated with antithyroid drugs. These receptors all stem from a female donor with Graves disease. The CDR3 runs from the conserved cysteine through the conserved F or W. D genes are given only for firm matches. Clone sizes are given selectively: once, few, many, or a class where the clone is expanded.

j_call clone_size d_call v_call cdr3_aa cdr3_nt
TRBJ2-7 few . TRBV12-3/TRBV12-4 CASSLGQPAMNEQYF TGTGCCAGCAGCCTCGGACAGCCAGCCATGAACGAGCAGTACTTC
TRBJ1-4 many . TRBV7-2 CASSLGRRGGTNEKLFF TGTGCCAGCAGCTTAGGAAGGCGGGGCGGAACTAATGAAAAACTGTTTTTT
TRBJ2-7 few . TRBV5-6 CASSLLGIRDFSYEQYF TGTGCCAGCAGCTTGTTAGGGATTCGGGACTTCTCCTACGAGCAGTACTTC
TRBJ2-3 . TRBD2 TRBV7-2 CASSSRLAGGEGDTQYF TGTGCCAGCAGCTCCCGACTAGCGGGGGGGGAGGGAGATACGCAGTATTTT
TRBJ1-5 many . TRBV27 CASSPRRSNQPQHF TGTGCCAGCAGTCCCCGGCGTAGCAATCAGCCCCAGCATTTT
TRBJ2-7 . TRBD1 TRBV4-1 CASSIGTGYEQYF TGCGCCAGCAGCATTGGGACAGGCTACGAGCAGTACTTC
TRBJ1-4 . . TRBV6-2/TRBV6-3 CASSTLGQGLFF TGTGCCAGCAGTACTCTGGGCCAGGGACTGTTTTTT
TRBJ1-2 few . TRBV5-1 CASSLGTGIDGYTF TGCGCCAGCAGCTTGGGTACAGGGATTGACGGCTACACCTTC
TRBJ2-1 . . TRBV11-3 CASSPLRTGANNEQFF TGTGCCAGCAGCCCCCTCCGGACGGGGGCAAACAATGAGCAGTTCTTC
TRBJ2-7 few . TRBV5-1 CASSLEGSGYEQYF TGCGCCAGCAGCTTAGAAGGGTCGGGTTACGAGCAGTACTTC
TRBJ2-7 . TRBD2 TRBV6-5 CASSYSSRGLAGGWYF TGTGCCAGCAGTTATAGCTCACGAGGGCTAGCGGGGGGGTGGTACTTC
TRBJ1-2 many . TRBV28 CASSFGGARAYGYTF TGTGCCAGCAGTTTCGGGGGGGCGCGGGCCTATGGCTACACCTTC
TRBJ1-1 few . TRBV20-1 CSASRPSGTEAFF TGCAGTGCTAGCAGGCCGTCCGGCACTGAAGCTTTCTTT
TRBJ2-7 few TRBD1 TRBV20-1 CSARDRAAMGYEQYF TGCAGTGCTAGGGACAGGGCCGCAATGGGCTACGAGCAGTACTTC
TRBJ2-6 once . TRBV19 CASITGLASGANVLTF TGTGCCAGTATAACAGGACTGGCCTCTGGGGCCAACGTCCTGACTTTC
TRBJ1-2 many TRBD1 TRBV27 CASSLQGSYGYTF TGTGCCAGCAGCTTACAGGGGAGCTATGGCTACACCTTC
TRBJ2-1 . TRBD1 TRBV27 CASSLRDREDEQFF TGTGCCAGCAGTTTGAGGGACAGGGAGGATGAGCAGTTCTTC
TRBJ2-5 . . TRBV6-1 CASSQSGGLETQYF TGTGCCAGCAGCCAATCCGGAGGTCTGGAGACCCAGTACTTC
TRBJ2-2 many . TRBV11-2 CASSPPNGGELFF TGTGCCAGCAGCCCTCCCAACGGGGGGGAGCTGTTTTTT
TRBJ1-1 many . TRBV30 CAWTPMNTEAFF TGTGCCTGGACCCCCATGAACACTGAAGCTTTCTTT
TRBJ1-2 . . TRBV7-9 CASSFETGFGDGYTF TGTGCCAGCAGCTTCGAGACAGGCTTCGGCGATGGCTACACCTTC
TRBJ2-2 few TRBD2 TRBV7-9 CASSLGPRGDGTGELFF TGTGCCAGCAGCCTTGGACCGCGGGGGGATGGAACCGGGGAGCTGTTTTTT
TRBJ2-4 . . TRBV9 CASSVAGRGPNIQYF TGTGCCAGCAGCGTAGCTGGGCGGGGGCCGAACATTCAGTACTTC
TRBJ2-6 . . TRBV9 CASSVEASGANVLTF TGTGCCAGCAGCGTAGAGGCCTCTGGGGCCAACGTCCTGACTTTC
TRBJ1-1 once . TRBV7-9 CASSATSRAFF TGTGCCAGCAGCGCAACTTCTCGCGCTTTCTTT
TRBJ2-1 . TRBD2 TRBV12-3/TRBV12-4 CASSSGTSGYNEQFF TGTGCCAGCAGTTCCGGGACTAGCGGATACAATGAGCAGTTCTTC
TRBJ2-5 . . TRBV19 CASSIGVSKETQYF TGTGCCAGTAGTATTGGGGTCTCAAAAGAGACCCAGTACTTC
TRBJ2-5 . TRBD1 TRBV29-1 CSVGSLGGAETQYF TGCAGCGTTGGTTCTCTAGGGGGCGCCGAGACCCAGTACTTC
TRBJ1-1 . . TRBV29-1 CSVPVDTEAFF TGCAGCGTGCCCGTGGACACTGAAGCTTTCTTT
TRBJ2-2 . . TRBV2 CASDRDEGTGELFF TGTGCCAGCGACCGGGACGAGGGCACCGGGGAGCTGTTTTTT
TRBJ1-1 . . TRBV7-9 CASRDGTTTEAFF TGTGCCAGCAGAGACGGGACAACCACTGAAGCTTTCTTT
TRBJ2-1 . . TRBV7-2 CASSQSPNEQFF TGTGCCAGCAGCCAATCGCCCAATGAGCAGTTCTTC